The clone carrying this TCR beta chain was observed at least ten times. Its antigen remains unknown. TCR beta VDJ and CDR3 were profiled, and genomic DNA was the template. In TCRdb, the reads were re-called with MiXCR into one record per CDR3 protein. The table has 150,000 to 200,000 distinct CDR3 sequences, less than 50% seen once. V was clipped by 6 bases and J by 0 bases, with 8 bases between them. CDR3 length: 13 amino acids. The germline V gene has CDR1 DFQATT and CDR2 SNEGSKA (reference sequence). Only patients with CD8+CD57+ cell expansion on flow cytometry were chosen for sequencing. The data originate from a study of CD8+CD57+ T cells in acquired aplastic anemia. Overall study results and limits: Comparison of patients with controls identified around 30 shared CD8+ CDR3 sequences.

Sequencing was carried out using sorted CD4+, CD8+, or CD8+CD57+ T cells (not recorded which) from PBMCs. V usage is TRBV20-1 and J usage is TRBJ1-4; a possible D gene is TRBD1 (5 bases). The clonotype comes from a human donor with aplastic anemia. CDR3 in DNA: TGCAGTGCCACAGGAGCAACTAATGAAAAACTGTTTTTT. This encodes CSATGATNEKLFF.